What follows is one T cell receptor (beta chain) and its context. Authors' processing steps: Estimates of nucleated cell counts were drawn from the amplification of reference gene primers. Libraries were prepared by immunoSEQ multiplex PCR; TCRdb keeps only in-frame clonotypes and omits some of them. V and J calls and clone size are as listed in that table; D and trimming were resolved from the DNA. The sample comprises approximately 59,000 clones, over 65% of which are singletons, and roughly 4.8% rests with the top ten. This sample was included in a study of blood T cell repertoires in COVID-19. Turning to the study itself: Both acute and convalescent COVID-19 samples were obtained from the United States, Italy and Spain. T cells, B-cell-depleted T cells, or PBMCs provided the cDNA or gDNA that served as material.

Germline lookup yields CDR1 SGHVS and CDR2 FQNEAQ. V shed 4 bases, J shed 7 bases, and the junction held 7 bases outside the gene matches. The CDR3 totals 14 residues. V is TRBV7-8 and J is TRBJ2-5; TRBD1 agrees at 9 bases. The sequencing sample was made of peripheral blood. The receptor was derived from a man aged 35 to 55 with active COVID-19. The CDR3: CASSWGQGPSTQYF. The CDR3 coding sequence is TGTGCCAGCAGCTGGGGACAGGGCCCGTCGACCCAGTACTTC.